This passage covers 25 T cell receptor beta chains from one sample sequenced in a study of blood T cell repertoires in COVID-19. The protocol was immunoSEQ multiplex PCR, while the TCRdb copy is restricted to in-frame clones and leaves out a portion. The sample has approximately 150,000 clones, approximately 80% seen once; the top ten hold roughly 3.8%. Sequencing used PBMCs or T cells enriched from blood (not recorded which). Source of these receptors: a man aged 50-59 years in a cohort exposed to, infected with or recovered from COVID-19 (not recorded which).

This clone showed up just a few times. V gene TRBV25-1 combines with J gene TRBJ1-2; weak D call: TRBD1 (5 bases). The CDR3 is 13 residues long. Germline assignment: CDR1 MGHDK and CDR2 SYGVNS. V was shortened by 3 bases and J by 4 bases, with 9 bases between the two germline ends. CDR3 amino acids: CASSDGGSYGYTF. In DNA, the CDR3 is TGTGCCAGCAGTGACGGGGGAAGCTATGGCTACACCTTC.

The V and J genes are TRBV19 and TRBJ2-6; 9 bases match TRBD1. Germline CDR1 and CDR2: LNHDA and SQIVND (reference sequence). J gave up 0 bases and V 8 bases, and 2 bases lay outside the gene matches. The CDR3 runs 15 residues. The DNA for the CDR3 is TGTGCCAGTCGACAGGGGGGCTCTGGGGCCAACGTCCTGACTTTC. Residues: CASRQGGSGANVLTF.

The V gene is TRBV4-1, the J gene TRBJ1-3; 8 bases agree with TRBD1. J lost 2 bases, V lost 4 bases, and 10 bases had no gene match. The CDR3 consists of 17 residues. Germline assignment: CDR1 MGHRA and CDR2 YSYEKL. Here the CDR3 reads CASSRGGLTGAGNTIYF. The CDR3 coding sequence is TGCGCCAGCAGCCGAGGTGGGTTGACAGGGGCTGGAAACACCATATATTTT.

CDR3 sequence: CASSQDFGQGMYSPLHF. The DNA of the CDR3 is TGCGCCAGCAGCCAAGATTTTGGACAGGGGATGTACTCACCCCTCCACTTT. The rearrangement links TRBV4-3 to TRBJ1-6, with 9 bases lining up with TRBD1. The CDR3 length is 17 residues. V gave up 0 bases and J gave up 10 bases; unmatched junction bases: 10. Germline CDR1 LGHNA, CDR2 YSLEER.

J is TRBJ1-2 and V is TRBV12-3 or TRBV12-4; 9 bases are shared with TRBD1. This CDR3 comprises 13 residues. The V gene end was trimmed by 7 bases and the J gene end by 8 bases; junction bases not matched to a gene: 8. The CDR3 coding sequence is TGTGCCAGCACGGGACAGGGTGATCGCGGCTACACCTTC. Its protein is CASTGQGDRGYTF.

The chain is built from TRBV19 and TRBJ2-2, with a possible D match to TRBD1 (5 bases). V dropped 1 base and J dropped 5 bases, with 11 bases sitting between them. The germline gives CDR1 LNHDA, CDR2 SQIVND (reference sequence). This CDR3 spans 15 amino acids. This CDR3 is CASSIGAGATGELFF. The CDR3 DNA is TGTGCCAGTAGTATAGGGGCTGGGGCAACCGGGGAGCTGTTTTTT.

This clone was seen a single time. The chain carries TRBV3-1 (or the pseudogene TRBV3-2) and TRBJ1-2, with 9 bases aligning to TRBD1. Germline V lookup: CDR1 LGHDT, CDR2 YNNKEL (reference sequence). The V gene end was trimmed by 1 base and the J gene end by 6 bases; junction bases not matched to a gene: 6. There are 15 residues in the CDR3. For the CDR3, the DNA is TGTGCCAGCAGCCAAGGATTAGGACAGGGGAATGGCTACACCTTC. It is translated as CASSQGLGQGNGYTF.

The chain links TRBV5-1 to TRBJ2-2; TRBD1 agrees at 9 bases. The germline gives CDR1 SGHRS, CDR2 YFSETQ. This CDR3 region has 15 residues. Trimming took 3 bases from V and 1 from J; bases not matched to a gene: 1. The DNA of the CDR3 is TGCGCCAGCAGCTGGGGACAGGGGAACACCGGGGAGCTGTTTTTT. The encoded protein is CASSWGQGNTGELFF.

The J gene is TRBJ1-6, the V gene TRBV27; a weak D match, TRBD1 (5 bases). CDR1 and CDR2 (germline): MNHEY, SMNVEV (reference sequence). Trimming pared 3 bases from V and 7 bases from J, leaving 13 bases between. The CDR3 has 15 amino acids. The CDR3 DNA sequence: TGTGCCAGCAGTTTCGGCGGGGCCCTAAATTCACCCCTCCACTTT. This codes for CASSFGGALNSPLHF.

V and J are TRBV25-1 and TRBJ1-2; D not resolved. Germline V gene sequence: CDR1 MGHDK, CDR2 SYGVNS. The CDR3 extends over 13 amino acids. The V gene lost 2 bases and the J gene lost 8 bases, with 12 bases spanning the gap. The CDR3, as DNA: TGTGCCAGCAGTGAAACCTATTCGAGAGGCTACACCTTC. Translated, it gives CASSETYSRGYTF.

This clone has just one count. The chain links TRBV6-2 or TRBV6-3 to TRBJ1-5; D may be TRBD1 (5 bases). The germline CDR1 and CDR2 sequences are MNHEY and SVGEGT. The V and J ends lost 5 bases and 4 bases respectively, with 15 bases between them. This CDR3 has 15 residues. The CDR3, as DNA: TGTGCCAGCAGTCGGGGGGGGAGTTCGAATCAGCCCCAGCATTTT. Its protein product is CASSRGGSSNQPQHF.

This chain uses TRBV7-2 with TRBJ2-7; maybe TRBD1 (6 bases). CDR3 size: 14 residues. Germline V gene data show CDR1 as SGHTA and CDR2 as FQGNSA. The V gene lost 1 base and the J gene lost 2 bases, with 9 bases spanning the gap. Here the CDR3 reads CASSLVSGAYEQYF. DNA for the CDR3: TGTGCCAGCAGCTTAGTATCAGGGGCCTACGAGCAGTACTTC. Together with reference TRBV7-2 and TRBJ2-7, the CDR3 gives the full variable domain: GAGVSQSPSNKVTEKGKDVELRCDPISGHTALYWYRQSLGQGLEFLIYFQGNSAPDKSGLPSDRFSAERTGGSVSTLTIQRTQQEDSAVYLCASSLVSGAYEQYFGPGTRLTVT.

The rearrangement links TRBV5-1 to TRBJ2-3, with D possibly TRBD2 on 6 matching bases. The CDR3 extends over 16 amino acids. Looked up from germline, CDR1 is SGHRS and CDR2 is YFSETQ. With 4 bases removed from V and 2 bases from J, the gap between germline ends came to 17 bases. The CDR3 loop is CASSVGTSVVTDTQYF. In DNA form, the CDR3 reads TGCGCCAGCAGCGTTGGGACTTCGGTAGTCACAGATACGCAGTATTTT.

The chain links TRBV28 to TRBJ2-1, with 9 bases matching TRBD2. From germline, CDR1 is MDHEN and CDR2 SYDVKM. V lost 6 bases and J lost 6; bases outside the gene matches: 6. CDR3 length: 14 amino acids. CDR3 protein: CASRSSGTGNEQFF. The CDR3 nucleotides are TGTGCCAGCAGGTCTAGCGGGACCGGCAATGAGCAGTTCTTC.

This clone occurred once. The rearrangement links TRBV12-5 to TRBJ2-1; TRBD2 might be the D (5 bases). V lost 0 bases and J lost 5, with 14 bases in between. There are 16 residues in the CDR3. From germline, CDR1 is LGHNT and CDR2 FRNRAP. The CDR3: CASGLVKGGRDNEQFF. CDR3 coding DNA: TGTGCTAGTGGTTTGGTCAAAGGAGGAAGGGACAATGAGCAGTTCTTC. Using reference TRBV12-5 and TRBJ2-1 for the parts outside the CDR3, the full variable domain is DARVTQTPRHKVTEMGQEVTMRCQPILGHNTVFWYRQTMMQGLELLAYFRNRAPLDDSGMPKDRFSAEMPDATLATLKIQPSEPRDSAVYFCASGLVKGGRDNEQFFGPGTRLTVL.

Only one count was recorded for this clone. This sequence joins TRBV7-9 and TRBJ2-5; 8 nucleotides align to TRBD2. The CDR3 contains 14 residues. CDR1 SEHNR and CDR2 FQNEAQ come from the germline V gene (reference sequence). V was pared by 8 bases and J by 2 bases, with 7 bases of the junction left unmatched. This CDR3 reads CASRGGIRQETQYF. CDR3 bases: TGTGCCAGCCGGGGGGGGATCCGTCAAGAGACCCAGTACTTC.

V and J are TRBV5-1 and TRBJ1-4; the D gene is possibly TRBD1 (5 bases). Per the germline V gene, CDR1 is SGHRS and CDR2 is YFSETQ. The V gene lost 0 bases and the J gene lost 7 bases, with 16 bases spanning the gap. The CDR3 has 16 amino acids. The CDR3 DNA reads as TGCGCCAGCAGCTTGGGGGATGGGGCGGTCGGTGAAAAACTGTTTTTT. This codes for CASSLGDGAVGEKLFF.

The chain has TRBV11-2 and TRBJ2-5; D not resolved. Germline V gene sequence: CDR1 SGHAT, CDR2 FQNNGV. The length of the CDR3 is 12 residues. With 1 base removed from V and 9 bases from J, the gap between germline ends came to 9 bases. CDR3 DNA: TGTGCCAGCAGCTTAGGCCAGATTTCCCAGTACTTC. As protein: CASSLGQISQYF.

CDR3 nucleotides: TGTGCCAGCAGTTTACAGGGGGGCCGTGGCTACACCTTC. Translated, it gives CASSLQGGRGYTF. V usage is TRBV11-3 and J usage is TRBJ1-2; 8 positions agree with TRBD1. With V trimmed by 6 bases and J by 7 bases, 7 bases remained unmatched. Germline CDR1 reads SGHNT; CDR2 reads YENEEA. The CDR3 spans 13 residues.

V gene TRBV30 combines with J gene TRBJ1-4; unclear D gene. This CDR3 is 13 amino acids long. Germline V CDR1 and CDR2: GTSNPN, SVGIG (reference sequence). V gave up 2 bases and J gave up 6 bases, with 10 bases separating them. The CDR3 loop is CAWSREVHEKLFF. CDR3 bases: TGTGCCTGGAGTCGGGAGGTGCATGAAAAACTGTTTTTT.

The V gene is TRBV30, the J gene TRBJ1-2; 8 nucleotides line up with TRBD1. The germline gives CDR1 GTSNPN, CDR2 SVGIG (reference sequence). J lost 4 bases, V lost 3 bases, and 4 bases had no gene match. The CDR3 length is 13 residues. For the CDR3, the DNA is TGTGCCTGGAGGGCAGGGGGCGGCTATGGCTACACCTTC. Translation gives CAWRAGGGYGYTF. The whole variable domain, filled in from reference TRBV30 and TRBJ1-2, reads SQTIHQWPATLVQPVGSPLSLECTVEGTSNPNLYWYRQAAGRGLQLLFYSVGIGQISSEVPQNLSASRPQDRQFILSSKKLLLSDSGFYLCAWRAGGGYGYTFGSGTRLTVV.

The chain joins TRBV25-1 to TRBJ1-2; D remains unclear. V was shortened by 8 bases and J by 3 bases, with 10 bases between the two germline ends. Germline V gives CDR1 MGHDK, CDR2 SYGVNS. CDR3 length equals 12 residues. CDR3 nucleotides: TGTGCCAGCTCGGACGGGGACTATGGCTACACCTTC. This gives the protein CASSDGDYGYTF.

The chain links TRBV9 to TRBJ1-2; D may be TRBD1 (5 bases). Trimming stripped 5 bases from V and 7 bases from J, with 21 bases between. This CDR3 spans 15 amino acids. Germline V CDR1 and CDR2: SGDLS, YYNGEE. As DNA, the CDR3 is TGTGCCAGCAGGGCTGGAGGGGTCACCTCCTCTGGCTACACCTTC. It encodes CASRAGGVTSSGYTF.

The chain combines TRBV28 with TRBJ2-3; 8 nucleotides align to TRBD2. This CDR3 region has 16 residues. V was clipped by 4 bases and J by 5 bases; unmatched bases: 11. The germline V gene encodes CDR1 MDHEN and CDR2 SYDVKM. CDR3 DNA: TGTGCCAGCAGTTCCCTAGTGCGGGAGGAGGTAGATACGCAGTATTTT. Translation: CASSSLVREEVDTQYF.

V gene TRBV6-1 combines with J gene TRBJ2-1; D may be TRBD2 (6 bases). The CDR3 runs to 18 residues. Germline V gene data show CDR1 as MNHNS and CDR2 as SASEGT. V was clipped by 3 bases and J by 0 bases, with 18 bases between them. The CDR3 sequence: CASSEGFAGLHSYNEQFF. In DNA, the CDR3 is TGTGCCAGCAGTGAGGGTTTCGCGGGACTCCACTCCTACAATGAGCAGTTCTTC.